These 10 T cell receptor beta chains share one sample of origin, sequenced in a study of blood T cell repertoires in COVID-19. Using immunoSEQ multiplex PCR, the repertoire was profiled, and TCRdb retains in-frame clones only, with some absent. The sample holds around 140,000 clones, roughly 90% seen once. The specimen was PBMCs or T cells enriched from blood (not recorded which). Receptors originate from a middle-aged woman who had been exposed to COVID-19.

V is TRBV6-5 and J is TRBJ2-7; TRBD2 might be the D (5 bases). V was shortened by 7 bases and J by 3 bases, with 7 bases between the two germline ends. Germline values: CDR1 MNHEY, CDR2 SVGAGI. The CDR3 runs 11 residues. In nucleotides, the CDR3 is TGTGCCAGCACTCGGGGCTACGAGCAGTACTTC. It is translated as CASTRGYEQYF.

This chain uses TRBV2 with TRBJ1-2, with 9 nucleotides matching TRBD1. Germline V lookup: CDR1 SNHLY, CDR2 FYNNEI. This CDR3 region has 15 residues. J was trimmed by 1 base and V by 5 bases; bases with no gene match: 5. The CDR3 region has the DNA TGTGCCAGCAGTCCGACAGGGGGGCATAACTATGGCTACACCTTC. Protein sequence: CASSPTGGHNYGYTF. The complete variable domain, with remaining parts taken from reference TRBV2 and TRBJ1-2, reads EPEVTQTPSHQVTQMGQEVILRCVPISNHLYFYWYRQILGQKVEFLVSFYNNEISEKSEIFDDQFSVERPDGSNFTLKIRSTKLEDSAMYFCASSPTGGHNYGYTFGSGTRLTVV.

The chain employs TRBV6-4 and TRBJ2-1; TRBD2 matches 7 bases. The V and J ends lost 5 bases and 3 bases, in that order; junction bases with no gene match: 13. This CDR3 contains 17 residues. In germline, CDR1 is MRHNA, CDR2 SNTAGT. The CDR3 region is CASSRGGHGGVYNEQFF. In nucleotides, the CDR3 is TGTGCCAGCAGTAGGGGAGGGCACGGCGGGGTCTACAATGAGCAGTTCTTC.

The J gene is TRBJ2-3, the V gene TRBV21-1; the DNA was not compared with TRBD2, the D call given in the table. TRBV21-1 is annotated as a pseudogene. The length of the CDR3 is 14 residues. The CDR3 region is CARETSGPLDTQYF. The CDR3 nucleotides are TGTGCCCGAGAGACTAGCGGGCCTTTGGATACGCAGTATTTT.

The rearrangement joins TRBV5-6 to TRBJ1-5; possibly TRBD1 for D (6 bases). The germline V gene encodes CDR1 SGHDT and CDR2 YYEEEE. V was trimmed by 4 bases and J by 3 bases, leaving 17 bases between them. The CDR3 has 16 amino acids. The CDR3 region is CASSHGAGADNQPQHF. CDR3 sequence (DNA): TGTGCCAGCAGCCATGGGGCAGGGGCCGACAATCAGCCCCAGCATTTT.

The chain combines TRBV28 with TRBJ1-5; 9 bases are shared with TRBD1. V shed 5 bases, J shed 2 bases, and the junction held 7 bases outside the gene matches. This CDR3 has 16 residues. Germline V lookup: CDR1 MDHEN, CDR2 SYDVKM. The CDR3 DNA reads as TGTGCCAGCAGTCCTCAGGACAGGGGAGGCAATCAGCCCCAGCATTTT. Translated: CASSPQDRGGNQPQHF.

This chain uses TRBV9 with TRBJ2-1, with a tentative D call TRBD2 (5 bases). Trimming shortened V by 0 bases and J by 12 bases, and 13 bases separated the two germline ends. The CDR3 runs to 13 residues. Per germline, CDR1 SGDLS and CDR2 YYNGEE. The CDR3 nucleotides are TGTGCCAGCAGCGTAGAGGTCGAGGGATGGCAGTTCTTC. It specifies CASSVEVEGWQFF.

V is TRBV7-9 and J is TRBJ2-2; TRBD2 matches 13 bases. This CDR3 has 16 amino acids. V gave up 5 bases and J gave up 6 bases; unmatched junction bases: 6. CDR1 is SEHNR, CDR2 FQNEAQ, per germline (reference sequence). In nucleotides, the CDR3 is TGTGCCAGCAGCCCAGGACTAGCGGGAGATGCCGGGGAGCTGTTTTTT. It translates to CASSPGLAGDAGELFF.

The chain combines TRBV7-2 with TRBJ1-2; D is possibly TRBD1 (5 bases). The CDR3 spans 14 residues. From germline, CDR1 is SGHTA and CDR2 FQGNSA. V lost 3 bases to trimming and J lost 5 bases, with 13 bases between them. The CDR3 region is CASSFSTALYGYTF. The CDR3 bases are TGTGCCAGCAGCTTCTCGACAGCCCTGTATGGCTACACCTTC. The complete variable domain, with remaining parts taken from reference TRBV7-2 and TRBJ1-2, reads GAGVSQSPSNKVTEKGKDVELRCDPISGHTALYWYRQSLGQGLEFLIYFQGNSAPDKSGLPSDRFSAERTGGSVSTLTIQRTQQEDSAVYLCASSFSTALYGYTFGSGTRLTVV.

DNA for the CDR3: TGTGCCAGCAGCTTAGAATGGGGGGTGCGTTCACCCCTCCACTTT. Translating it yields CASSLEWGVRSPLHF. This chain joins TRBV7-6 and TRBJ1-6; the D gene is possibly TRBD1 (5 bases). This CDR3 contains 15 residues. Between the trimmed V and J ends, which lost 1 base and 9 bases, there was a span of 13 bases. Germline V CDR1 and CDR2: SGHVS, FNYEAQ.